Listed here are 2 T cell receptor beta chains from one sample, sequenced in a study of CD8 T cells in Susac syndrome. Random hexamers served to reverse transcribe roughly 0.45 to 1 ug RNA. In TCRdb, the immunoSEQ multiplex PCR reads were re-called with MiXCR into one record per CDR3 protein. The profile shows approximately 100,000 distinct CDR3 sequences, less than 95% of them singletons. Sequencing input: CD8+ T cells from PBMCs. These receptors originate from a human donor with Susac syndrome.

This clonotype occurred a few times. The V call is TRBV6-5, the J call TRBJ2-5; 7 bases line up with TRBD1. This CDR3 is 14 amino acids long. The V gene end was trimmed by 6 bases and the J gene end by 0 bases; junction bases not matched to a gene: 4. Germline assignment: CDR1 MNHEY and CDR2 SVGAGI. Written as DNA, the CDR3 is TGTGCCAGCAGCCCGACAGGGTACCAAGAGACCCAGTACTTC. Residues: CASSPTGYQETQYF.

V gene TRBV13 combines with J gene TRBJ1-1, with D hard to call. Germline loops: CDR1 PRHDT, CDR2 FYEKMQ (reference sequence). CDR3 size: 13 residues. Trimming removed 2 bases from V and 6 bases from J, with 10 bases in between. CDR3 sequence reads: CASSLSQVPEAFF. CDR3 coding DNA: TGTGCCAGCAGCTTAAGCCAGGTCCCTGAAGCTTTCTTT.